Below are 6 T cell receptor beta chains sequenced from a single sample in a study of blood T cell repertoires in COVID-19. Here immunoSEQ multiplex PCR was the method, and the copy in TCRdb shows in-frame clones only, minus some. The sample consists of approximately 280,000 clones, roughly nine tenths of them appearing once. Material for sequencing was PBMCs or T cells enriched from blood (not recorded which). These receptors originate from a young woman who had recovered from COVID-19.

The chain is built from TRBV5-4 and TRBJ1-1, with D possibly matching TRBD1 (6 bases). V shed 6 bases and J shed 1 base, with 13 bases lying between them. Per the germline V gene, CDR1 is SGHNT and CDR2 is YYREEE (reference sequence). The CDR3 loop spans 14 amino acids. CDR3 nucleotide sequence: TGTGCCAGCACCCGTGTAGGGGGGAACACTGAAGCTTTCTTT. Translating gives CASTRVGGNTEAFF.

V gene TRBV2 combines with J gene TRBJ2-5; 10 positions agree with TRBD2. The CDR3 runs to 14 residues. The germline gives CDR1 SNHLY, CDR2 FYNNEI. Trimming at V came to 3 bases and at J to 4 bases, leaving 2 bases not matched to a gene. CDR3 DNA: TGTGCCAGCAGTGAGAGACTAGCGGGAGAGACCCAGTACTTC. Translating gives CASSERLAGETQYF.

J is TRBJ2-1 and V is TRBV7-3; D is uncertain. The CDR3 consists of 14 residues. The germline V gene has CDR1 SGHTA and CDR2 FQGTGA. The germline V and J ends were trimmed by 5 bases and 0 bases, with 8 bases remaining between them. The CDR3, as DNA: TGTGCCAGCAGCCCCATGAGCTCCTACAATGAGCAGTTCTTC. Protein: CASSPMSSYNEQFF.

CDR3 nucleotides: TGTGCCAGCAGCCCGGGACAGGGATACAATGAGCAGTTCTTC. Its protein product is CASSPGQGYNEQFF. The gene calls are TRBV27 and TRBJ2-1; 9 nucleotides align to TRBD1. Germline lookup yields CDR1 MNHEY and CDR2 SMNVEV (reference sequence). The length of the CDR3 is 14 residues. Unmatched junction bases numbered 4, after V lost 6 bases and J lost 4 bases.

The rearrangement links TRBV4-1 to TRBJ1-1; D gene uncertain. Trimming stripped 0 bases from V and 2 bases from J, with 10 bases between. The CDR3 loop spans 15 amino acids. Germline V gives CDR1 MGHRA, CDR2 YSYEKL. The CDR3 region has the DNA TGCGCCAGCAGCCAAGAGGCGGTCTCTAACACTGAAGCTTTCTTT. It specifies CASSQEAVSNTEAFF.

The V call is TRBV3-1 (or the pseudogene TRBV3-2), the J call TRBJ2-5, with TRBD2 matching over 9 bases. The CDR3 is 17 residues long. With V trimmed by 1 base and J by 2 bases, 8 bases remained unmatched. The V gene's germline CDR1 is LGHDT and CDR2 YNNKEL (reference sequence). The CDR3 is CASSQVIAGAFQETQYF. The CDR3 DNA reads TGTGCCAGCAGCCAAGTTATAGCGGGGGCATTTCAAGAGACCCAGTACTTC.